These T cell receptor beta chains were read from a single sample in a study of CD8+ T cells in alopecia areata. Using immunoSEQ multiplex PCR, the repertoire was profiled, and TCRdb retains in-frame clones only, with some absent. The sample yields more than 200,000 clones, approximately 40% seen once. The specimen was CD4+ T cells sorted from blood, collected at approximately week 37, from a patient treated with tofacitinib. These receptors originate from a human donor with alopecia areata. The CDR3 runs from the conserved cysteine through the conserved F or W. A D gene is named only where the DNA matches it firmly. Expanded clones are given a class, and other clones once, few, many or no size at all.

V,D,J,size,length,DNA,CDR3
TRBV4-3,.,TRBJ2-5,.,18,TGCGCCAGCAGCCAAGATTTAACGGGACCGAAGAAGGATGAGACCCAGTACTTC,CASSQDLTGPKKDETQYF
TRBV9,.,TRBJ2-2,.,14,TGTGCCAGCAGCGTAGTCCTCAACACCGGGGAGCTGTTTTTT,CASSVVLNTGELFF
TRBV7-2,TRBD2,TRBJ2-5,.,16,TGTGCCAGCAGCTTAGCCGGGACTAGCGGACAAGAGACCCAGTACTTC,CASSLAGTSGQETQYF
TRBV29-1,.,TRBJ1-4,.,17,TGCAGCCCCTCACCCGGTAGGACAGTAGCAACTAATGAAAAACTGTTTTTT,CSPSPGRTVATNEKLFF
TRBV30,TRBD2,TRBJ2-7,.,13,TGTGCCTGGGGGAGGGAGAGCTCCTACGAGCAGTACTTC,CAWGRESSYEQYF
TRBV5-1,.,TRBJ2-7,.,12,TGCGCCAGCAGCCACAAAGGGAACGAGCAGTACTTC,CASSHKGNEQYF
TRBV15,.,TRBJ2-3,.,14,TGTGCCATTTCGTCGGCCCCCCGGGCAGATACGCAGTATTTT,CAISSAPRADTQYF
TRBV15,.,TRBJ2-5,.,14,TGTGCCACCAGCAGGAATACGTACCAAGAGACCCAGTACTTC,CATSRNTYQETQYF
TRBV9,.,TRBJ2-4,.,17,TGTGCCAGCAGCGTAGTAGTGAAAGGCTTCTCCAAAAACATTCAGTACTTC,CASSVVVKGFSKNIQYF
TRBV27,TRBD2,TRBJ2-5,.,15,TGTGCCAGCAGTAACGAGGGACTAGCGGGGGAGACCCAGTACTTC,CASSNEGLAGETQYF
TRBV29-1,.,TRBJ2-3,.,10,TGCAGCGTTGGAGGAGATACGCAGTATTTT,CSVGGDTQYF
TRBV29-1,.,TRBJ1-5,.,14,TGCAGCGTAGGGGACGGGGGCGGCAATCAGCCCCAGCATTTT,CSVGDGGGNQPQHF
TRBV5-1,TRBD1,TRBJ2-6,few,18,TGCGCCAGCAGCTTGGTTGGGACAGGTTCTTCTGGGGCCAACGTCCTGACTTTC,CASSLVGTGSSGANVLTF
TRBV2,.,TRBJ1-5,.,9,TGTGCCAGCGGTCAGCCCCAGCATTTT,CASGQPQHF
TRBV6-6,.,TRBJ2-5,.,12,TGTGCCAGCAGTTACTCGCGAAAGACCCAGTACTTC,CASSYSRKTQYF
TRBV30,TRBD2,TRBJ2-5,.,15,TGTGCCTACCGTCTGTCCGGACTAGCGCGGGAGACCCAGTACTTC,CAYRLSGLARETQYF
TRBV5-1,.,TRBJ2-1,.,16,TGCGCCAGCAGCTTGCAGGGGCTCGCCTCCTACAATGAGCAGTTCTTC,CASSLQGLASYNEQFF
TRBV13,.,TRBJ2-1,.,15,TGTGCCAGCAGCTTAGGACTAGTATTCAACAATGAGCAGTTCTTC,CASSLGLVFNNEQFF
TRBV2,.,TRBJ1-1,.,13,TGTGCCAGCAGCGGACGGGCGAACACTGAAGCTTTCTTT,CASSGRANTEAFF
TRBV4-1,.,TRBJ1-5,.,14,TGCGCCAGCAGCCAAGACAAGATCAATCAGCCCCAGCATTTT,CASSQDKINQPQHF
TRBV5-1,.,TRBJ2-7,.,14,TGCGCCAGCAGCTTTGAAGGCGGCTCCTACGAGCAGTACTTC,CASSFEGGSYEQYF
TRBV28,TRBD1,TRBJ2-7,few,14,TGTGCCAGCAGTCCCCGGACAGGGGGCCACGAGCAGTACTTC,CASSPRTGGHEQYF
TRBV11-2,.,TRBJ2-3,few,18,TGTGCCAGCAGCTTAGTGGGTGGGGGCGCGGGAGTCTTAGATACGCAGTATTTT,CASSLVGGGAGVLDTQYF
TRBV13,TRBD2,TRBJ2-3,.,17,TGTGCCAGCAGGGGGACTAGCGGGAGAAGTGAGGGAGATACGCAGTATTTT,CASRGTSGRSEGDTQYF
TRBV4-2,TRBD2,TRBJ2-7,.,14,TGTGCCAGCAGCCCGGCCGCGGGAGTCTACGAGCAGTACTTC,CASSPAAGVYEQYF
TRBV30,TRBD1,TRBJ2-7,few,15,TGTGCCTGGAGGGATACCGGGACAGCAACCTACGAGCAGTACTTC,CAWRDTGTATYEQYF